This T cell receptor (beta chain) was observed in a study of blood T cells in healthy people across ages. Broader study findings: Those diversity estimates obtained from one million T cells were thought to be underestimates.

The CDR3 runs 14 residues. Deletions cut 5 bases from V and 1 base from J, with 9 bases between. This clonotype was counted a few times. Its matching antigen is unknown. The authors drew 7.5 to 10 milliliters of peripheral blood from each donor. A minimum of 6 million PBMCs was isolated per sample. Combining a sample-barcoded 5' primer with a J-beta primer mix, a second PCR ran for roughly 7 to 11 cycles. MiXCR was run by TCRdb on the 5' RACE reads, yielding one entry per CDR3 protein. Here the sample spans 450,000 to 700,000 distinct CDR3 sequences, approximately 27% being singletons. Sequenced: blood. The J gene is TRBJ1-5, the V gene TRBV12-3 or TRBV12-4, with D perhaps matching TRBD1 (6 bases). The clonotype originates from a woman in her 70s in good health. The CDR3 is CASSQGQSNQPQHF. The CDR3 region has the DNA TGTGCCAGCAGTCAAGGACAGAGCAATCAGCCCCAGCATTTT.